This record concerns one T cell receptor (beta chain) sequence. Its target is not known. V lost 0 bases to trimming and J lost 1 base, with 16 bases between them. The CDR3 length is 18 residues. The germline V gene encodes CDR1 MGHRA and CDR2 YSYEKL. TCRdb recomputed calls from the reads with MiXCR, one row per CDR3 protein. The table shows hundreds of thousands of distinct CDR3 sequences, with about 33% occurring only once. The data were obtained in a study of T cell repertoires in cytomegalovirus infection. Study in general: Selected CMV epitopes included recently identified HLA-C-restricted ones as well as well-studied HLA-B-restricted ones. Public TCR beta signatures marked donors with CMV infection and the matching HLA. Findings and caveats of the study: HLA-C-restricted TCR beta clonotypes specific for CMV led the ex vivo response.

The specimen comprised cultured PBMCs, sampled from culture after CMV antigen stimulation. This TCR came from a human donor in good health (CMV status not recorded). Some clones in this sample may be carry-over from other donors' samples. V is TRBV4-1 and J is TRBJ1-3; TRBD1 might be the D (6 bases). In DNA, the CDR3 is TGCGCCAGCAGCCAAGAGGCGCCAGGAGGGGGTTCTGGAAACACCATATATTTT. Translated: CASSQEAPGGGSGNTIYF.